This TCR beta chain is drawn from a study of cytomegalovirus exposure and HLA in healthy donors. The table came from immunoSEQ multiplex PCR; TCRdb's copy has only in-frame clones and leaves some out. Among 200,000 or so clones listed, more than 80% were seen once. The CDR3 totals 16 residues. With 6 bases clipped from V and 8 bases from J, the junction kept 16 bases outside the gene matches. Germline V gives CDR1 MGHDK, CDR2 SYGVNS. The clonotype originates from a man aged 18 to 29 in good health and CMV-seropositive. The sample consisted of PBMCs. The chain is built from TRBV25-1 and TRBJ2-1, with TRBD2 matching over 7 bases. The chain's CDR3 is CASRPRLDGRYHEQFF. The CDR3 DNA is TGTGCCAGCAGGCCAAGACTAGACGGGAGGTACCATGAGCAGTTCTTC.